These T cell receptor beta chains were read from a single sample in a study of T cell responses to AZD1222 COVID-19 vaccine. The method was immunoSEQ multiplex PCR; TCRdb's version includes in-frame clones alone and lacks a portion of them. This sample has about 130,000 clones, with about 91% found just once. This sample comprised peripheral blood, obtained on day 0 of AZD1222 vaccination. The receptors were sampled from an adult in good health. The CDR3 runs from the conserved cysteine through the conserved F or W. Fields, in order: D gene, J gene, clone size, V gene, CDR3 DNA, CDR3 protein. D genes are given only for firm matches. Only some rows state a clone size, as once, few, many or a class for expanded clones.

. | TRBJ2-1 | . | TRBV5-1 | TGCGCCAGCAGCTTGGTCTCCAGGTCCGCTGAGCAGTTCTTC | CASSLVSRSAEQFF
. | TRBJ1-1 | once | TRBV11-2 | TGTGCCAGCAGCTTTAACTATCGGACAGAAGGCGCTTTCTTT | CASSFNYRTEGAFF
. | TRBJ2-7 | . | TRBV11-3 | TGTGCCAGCAGCCCAGGGGCAGGGGCCCCGAATCACTACGAGCAGTACTTC | CASSPGAGAPNHYEQYF
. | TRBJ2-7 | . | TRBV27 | TGTGCCAGCAGTCCACACCCCTACGAGCAGTACTTC | CASSPHPYEQYF
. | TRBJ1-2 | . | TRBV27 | TGTGCCAGCAGGCCTCCGGGCCACTATGGCTACACCTTC | CASRPPGHYGYTF
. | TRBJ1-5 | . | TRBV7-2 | TGTGCCAGCAGCCCTCAGAGCAATCAGCCCCAGCATTTT | CASSPQSNQPQHF
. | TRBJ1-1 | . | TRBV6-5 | TGTGCCAGCAGTTACTCCGGGGGGCGGAACACTGAAGCTTTCTTT | CASSYSGGRNTEAFF
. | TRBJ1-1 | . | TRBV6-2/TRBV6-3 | TGTGCCAGCAGTCCAGGGTGGGCCACTGAAGCTTTCTTT | CASSPGWATEAFF
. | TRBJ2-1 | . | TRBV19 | TGTGCCAGTAGTATAGTCAGGCCATCCTACAATGAGCAGTTCTTC | CASSIVRPSYNEQFF
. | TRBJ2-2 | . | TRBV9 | TGTGCCAGCAGCGTCCAGGACGGATACACCGGGGAGCTGTTTTTT | CASSVQDGYTGELFF
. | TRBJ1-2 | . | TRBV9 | TGTGCCAGCAGCGTAGGGGGGGCCAGCTATGGCTACACCTTC | CASSVGGASYGYTF
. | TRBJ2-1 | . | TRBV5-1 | TGCGCCAGCAGGAGGTTCGACTACAATGAGCAGTTCTTC | CASRRFDYNEQFF
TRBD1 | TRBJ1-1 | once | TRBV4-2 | TGTGCCAGCAGCCAAGGGGACAGGGTGACTGAAGCTTTCTTT | CASSQGDRVTEAFF
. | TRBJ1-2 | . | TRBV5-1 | TGCGCCAGCAGCTTGGGAGAAAATGGCTACACCTTC | CASSLGENGYTF
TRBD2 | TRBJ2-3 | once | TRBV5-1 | TGCGCCAGCAGCGTACTAGCGCCTAGCACAGATACGCAGTATTTT | CASSVLAPSTDTQYF
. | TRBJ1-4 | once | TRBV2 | TGTGCCAGCAGTGGGCTGTCGGGGCCTGTGGAAAAACTGTTTTTT | CASSGLSGPVEKLFF
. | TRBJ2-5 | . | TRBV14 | TGTGCCAGCAGCCAAGATGTTTCGGGTACCCCAGGGACCCAGTACTTC | CASSQDVSGTPGTQYF
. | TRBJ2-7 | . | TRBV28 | TGTGCCAGCAGCCAACAGGATCCCAGGTACGAGCAGTACTTC | CASSQQDPRYEQYF
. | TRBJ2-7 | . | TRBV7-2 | TGTGCCAGCAGCTTAGACGGTACGACAGGTAACTACGAGCAGTACTTC | CASSLDGTTGNYEQYF
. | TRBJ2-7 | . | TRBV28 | TGTGCCAGCAGTTTTTTTTTGGAGGGTGCTTCCTACGAGCAGTACTTC | CASSFFLEGASYEQYF
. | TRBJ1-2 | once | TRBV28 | TGTGCCAGCAGTTTAACAGGGTTGTCCTATGGCTACACCTTC | CASSLTGLSYGYTF
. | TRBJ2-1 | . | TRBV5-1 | TGCGCCAGCAGCCCCGGCAGGACAGCCCACTCCTACAATGAGCAGTTCTTC | CASSPGRTAHSYNEQFF
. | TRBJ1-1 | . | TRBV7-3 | TGTGCCAGCAGCTTCGAGCAGAACACTGAAGCTTTCTTT | CASSFEQNTEAFF
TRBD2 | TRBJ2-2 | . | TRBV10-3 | TGTGCCATCACCTCCGGCAGCGGGGGGAGTATCGGGGAGCTGTTTTTT | CAITSGSGGSIGELFF
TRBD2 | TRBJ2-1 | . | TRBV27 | TGTGCCAGCAGTTGGCCGAGCGGGGGGGCATTCAGTGAGCAGTTCTTC | CASSWPSGGAFSEQFF
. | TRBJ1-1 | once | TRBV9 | TGTGCCAGCAGCGTTTCCCCTAACAGGGAGGCTGAAGCTTTCTTT | CASSVSPNREAEAFF
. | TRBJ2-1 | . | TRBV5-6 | TGTGCCAGCAGCTGGGACCTCAATGAGCAGTTCTTC | CASSWDLNEQFF
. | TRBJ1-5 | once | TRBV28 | TGTGCCAGCAGTCCGGGGGGGGCGGGCAATCAGCCCCAGCATTTT | CASSPGGAGNQPQHF
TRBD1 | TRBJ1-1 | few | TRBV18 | TGTGCCAGCTCACCGGGACAGGACACTGAAGCTTTCTTT | CASSPGQDTEAFF
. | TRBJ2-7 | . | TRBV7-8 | TGTGCCAGCAGCTTAGACAGGTCCCACGAGCAGTACTTC | CASSLDRSHEQYF
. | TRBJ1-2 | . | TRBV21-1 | TGTGCCAGCAGCAAAGGGGGGGGAATTTGCTATGGCTACACCTTC | CASSKGGGICYGYTF
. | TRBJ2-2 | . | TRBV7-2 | TGTGCCAGCACCGGCCTGAACACCGGGGAGCTGTTTTTT | CASTGLNTGELFF
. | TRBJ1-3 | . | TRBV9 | TGTGCCAGCAGCGTAGTGGGAGTTTTCGTAGTCCGGCGAAACACCATATATTTT | CASSVVGVFVVRRNTIYF
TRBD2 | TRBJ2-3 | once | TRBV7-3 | TGTGCCAGCAGCATAGATAGCGGGGGGGCTACAGATACGCAGTATTTT | CASSIDSGGATDTQYF
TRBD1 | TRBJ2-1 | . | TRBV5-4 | TGTGCCAGCAGCCGGACAGGGGCGGGGGACAATGAGCAGTTCTTC | CASSRTGAGDNEQFF
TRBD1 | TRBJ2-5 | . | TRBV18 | TGTGCCAGCTCAGCAGACAGGGAACCCCAAGAGACCCAGTACTTC | CASSADREPQETQYF
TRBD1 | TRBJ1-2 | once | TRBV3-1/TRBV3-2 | TGTGCCAGCAGCCACTCCAGGGGGGATGGCTACACCTTC | CASSHSRGDGYTF
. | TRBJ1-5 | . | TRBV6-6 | TGTGCCAGCATGCGCGGTGGGGGTACGGGCAATCAGCCCCAGCATTTT | CASMRGGGTGNQPQHF
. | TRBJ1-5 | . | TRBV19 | TGTGCCAGTAGTATGCAGCTCGTGGGGCCCCAGCATTTT | CASSMQLVGPQHF
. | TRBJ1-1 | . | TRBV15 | TGTGCCACCAGCAGAGTTCTCTGGGTTATGAACACTGAAGCTTTCTTT | CATSRVLWVMNTEAFF
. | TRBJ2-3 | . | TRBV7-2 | TGTGCCAGCAGCTTTCTGACTCAGGCGACGCAGTATTTT | CASSFLTQATQYF
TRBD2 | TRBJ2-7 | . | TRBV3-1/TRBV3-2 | TGTGCCAGCAGCCCCTCACCGACTAGCGGGGGACCTAGGGAGCAGTACTTC | CASSPSPTSGGPREQYF
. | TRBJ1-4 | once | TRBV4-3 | TGCGCCAGCAGCCAAGAAGTGCGTGCTCGGGGCCGTGGAAATGAAAAACTGTTTTTT | CASSQEVRARGRGNEKLFF
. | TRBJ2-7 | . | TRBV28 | TGTGCCAGCAGTGCGGGACTTTTGTACGAGCAGTACTTC | CASSAGLLYEQYF
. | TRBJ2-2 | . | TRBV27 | TGTGCCAGCAGTTTATCTGTCGGGTTAGCCACCGGGGAGCTGTTTTTT | CASSLSVGLATGELFF
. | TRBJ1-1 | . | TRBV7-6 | TGTGCCAGCAGCCTTGGCTCTTCAGGCACTGAAGCTTTCTTT | CASSLGSSGTEAFF
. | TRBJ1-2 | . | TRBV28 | TGTGCCAGCTCGGCGGGCCCTAACTATGGCTACACCTTC | CASSAGPNYGYTF
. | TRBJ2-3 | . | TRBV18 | TGTGCCAGCTCACCAGGTGGGTATGAAGATACGCAGTATTTT | CASSPGGYEDTQYF